The TCR beta chain described here comes from a study of identical twins. Findings and caveats of the study: Sequences that were out-of-frame, alpha and twin-shared displayed an excess of low generation probability. Cross-sectional statistics, not tracking of the same donors, supported the conclusions.

This clonotype turned up a few times. The antigen is not known. One entry per CDR3 protein, called by TCRdb with MiXCR from the 5' RACE reads. The data show approximately 1.8 million distinct CDR3 sequences, around 33% seen once. Germline CDR1 MNHEY, CDR2 SMNVEV (reference sequence). Trimming left V 10 bases short and J 5 bases short, with 12 bases between. The CDR3 sequence is 12 residues long. The clonotype was recovered from a newborn girl in good health. What was sequenced was cord blood. The V and J genes are TRBV27 and TRBJ2-1; D is possibly TRBD1 (6 bases). CDR3 DNA sequence: TGTGCCACCATAACAGGGAACAATGAGCAGTTCTTC. Encoded protein: CATITGNNEQFF.